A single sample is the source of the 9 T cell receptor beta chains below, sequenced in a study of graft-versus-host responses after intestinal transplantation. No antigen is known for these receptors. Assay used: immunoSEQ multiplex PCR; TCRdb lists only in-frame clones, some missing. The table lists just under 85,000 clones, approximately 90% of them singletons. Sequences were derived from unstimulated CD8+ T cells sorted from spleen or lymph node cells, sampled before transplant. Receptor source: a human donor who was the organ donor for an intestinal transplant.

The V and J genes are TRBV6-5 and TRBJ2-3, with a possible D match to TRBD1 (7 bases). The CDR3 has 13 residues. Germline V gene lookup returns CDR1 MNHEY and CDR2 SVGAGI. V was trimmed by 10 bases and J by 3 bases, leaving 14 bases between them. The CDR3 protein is CANRAGGTDTQYF. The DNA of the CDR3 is TGTGCCAATCGGGCAGGGGGGACAGATACGCAGTATTTT.

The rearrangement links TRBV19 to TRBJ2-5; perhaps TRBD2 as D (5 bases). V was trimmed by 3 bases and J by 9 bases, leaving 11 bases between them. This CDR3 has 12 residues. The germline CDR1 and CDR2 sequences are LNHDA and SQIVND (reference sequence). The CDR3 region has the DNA TGTGCCAGTAGTATCCGAGGGCCTCCCCAGTACTTC. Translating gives CASSIRGPPQYF.

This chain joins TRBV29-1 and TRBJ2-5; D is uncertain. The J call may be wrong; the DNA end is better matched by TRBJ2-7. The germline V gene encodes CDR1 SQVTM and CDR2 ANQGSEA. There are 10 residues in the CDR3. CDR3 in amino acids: CSAWATEQYF. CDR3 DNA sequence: TGCAGCGCCTGGGCCACCGAGCAGTACTTC.

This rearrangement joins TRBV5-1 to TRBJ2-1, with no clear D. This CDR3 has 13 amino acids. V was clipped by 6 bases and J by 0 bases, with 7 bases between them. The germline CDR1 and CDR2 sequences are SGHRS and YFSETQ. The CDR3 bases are TGCGCCAGCATACGGATCTCCTACAATGAGCAGTTCTTC. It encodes CASIRISYNEQFF.

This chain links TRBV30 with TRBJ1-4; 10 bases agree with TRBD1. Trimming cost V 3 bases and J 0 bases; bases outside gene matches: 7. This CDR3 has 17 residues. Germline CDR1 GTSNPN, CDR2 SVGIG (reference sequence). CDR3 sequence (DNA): TGTGCCTGGAGGCACCGGGACAGGGGCGCAACTAATGAAAAACTGTTTTTT. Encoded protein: CAWRHRDRGATNEKLFF.

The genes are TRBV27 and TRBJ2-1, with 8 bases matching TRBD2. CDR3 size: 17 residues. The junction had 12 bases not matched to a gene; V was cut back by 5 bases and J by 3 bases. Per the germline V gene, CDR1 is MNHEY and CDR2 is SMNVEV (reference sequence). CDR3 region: CASSVLPAGEGYNEQFF. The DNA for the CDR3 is TGTGCCAGCAGTGTACTCCCAGCGGGAGAGGGCTACAATGAGCAGTTCTTC.

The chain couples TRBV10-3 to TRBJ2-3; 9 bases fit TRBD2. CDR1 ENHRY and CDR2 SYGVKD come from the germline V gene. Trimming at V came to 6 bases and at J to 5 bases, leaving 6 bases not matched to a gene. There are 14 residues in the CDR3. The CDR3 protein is CAISGTSFGDTQYF. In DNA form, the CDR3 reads TGTGCCATCAGCGGGACTAGCTTCGGAGATACGCAGTATTTT.

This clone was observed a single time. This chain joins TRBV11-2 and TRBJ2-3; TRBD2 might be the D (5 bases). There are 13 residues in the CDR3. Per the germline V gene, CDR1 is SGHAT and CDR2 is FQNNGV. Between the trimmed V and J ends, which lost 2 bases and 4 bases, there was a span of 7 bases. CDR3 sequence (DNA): TGTGCCAGCAGCTTACCCGGGGCAGATACGCAGTATTTT. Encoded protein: CASSLPGADTQYF.

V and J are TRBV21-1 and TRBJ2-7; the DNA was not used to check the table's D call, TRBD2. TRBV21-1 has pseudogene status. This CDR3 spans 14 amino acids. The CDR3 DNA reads TGTGCCAGCAGCGTTCCCGGGACTAGCTACGAGCAGTACTTC. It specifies CASSVPGTSYEQYF.